This T cell receptor (beta chain) was profiled in a study of cytomegalovirus exposure and HLA in healthy donors. This PCR relied on a set of 60 Vbeta primers and 13 Jbeta primers. Libraries were prepared by immunoSEQ multiplex PCR; TCRdb keeps only in-frame clonotypes and omits some of them. The sample includes 60,000 to 80,000 clones, around four fifths of them seen just once. CDR1 and CDR2 from the germline V gene are SGDLS and YYNGEE. The junction had 3 bases not matched to a gene; V was cut back by 0 bases and J by 8 bases. The CDR3 is 15 residues long. Comment on this clone: Antigen unknown.

Study results and limitations: More clonal expansion characterized HLA-associated TCR beta chains than equally common others in a later analysis.

The sample consisted of PBMCs. This chain uses TRBV9 with TRBJ2-1, with 12 bases fitting TRBD2. The sequence derives from a woman aged 30 to 39 in good health and CMV-seronegative. CDR3 sequence: CASSVGLAGDHEQFF. Written as DNA, the CDR3 is TGTGCCAGCAGCGTAGGACTAGCGGGAGACCATGAGCAGTTCTTC. The full variable domain, its missing parts supplied by reference TRBV9 and TRBJ2-1, is DSGVTQTPKHLITATGQRVTLRCSPRSGDLSVYWYQQSLDQGLQFLIQYYNGEERAKGNILERFSAQQFPDLHSELNLSSLELGDSALYFCASSVGLAGDHEQFFGPGTRLTVL.